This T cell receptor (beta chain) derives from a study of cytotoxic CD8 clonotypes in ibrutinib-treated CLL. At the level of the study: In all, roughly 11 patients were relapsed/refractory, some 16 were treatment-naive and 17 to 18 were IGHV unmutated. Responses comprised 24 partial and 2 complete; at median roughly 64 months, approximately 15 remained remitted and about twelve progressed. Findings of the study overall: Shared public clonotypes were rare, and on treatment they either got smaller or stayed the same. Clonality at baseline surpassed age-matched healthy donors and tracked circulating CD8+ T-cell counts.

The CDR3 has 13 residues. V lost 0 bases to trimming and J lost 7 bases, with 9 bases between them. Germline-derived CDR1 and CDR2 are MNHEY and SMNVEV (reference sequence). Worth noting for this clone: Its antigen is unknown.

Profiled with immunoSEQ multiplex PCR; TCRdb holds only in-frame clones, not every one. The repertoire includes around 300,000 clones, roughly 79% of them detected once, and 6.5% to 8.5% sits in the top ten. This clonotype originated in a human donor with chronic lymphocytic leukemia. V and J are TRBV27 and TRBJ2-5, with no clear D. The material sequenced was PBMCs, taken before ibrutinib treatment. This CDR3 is CASSLSTLSTQYF. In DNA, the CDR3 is TGTGCCAGCAGTTTATCGACTTTATCGACCCAGTACTTC.